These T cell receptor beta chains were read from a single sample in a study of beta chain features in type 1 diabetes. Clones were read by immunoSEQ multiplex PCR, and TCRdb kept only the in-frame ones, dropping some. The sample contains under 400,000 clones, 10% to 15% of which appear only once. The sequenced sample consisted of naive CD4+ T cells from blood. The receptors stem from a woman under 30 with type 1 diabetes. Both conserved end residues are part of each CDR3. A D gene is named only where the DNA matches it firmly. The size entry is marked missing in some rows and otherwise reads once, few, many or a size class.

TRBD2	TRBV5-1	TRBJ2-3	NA	TGCGCCAGCAGCTTGGTTGGACTAGCCACAGATACGCAGTATTTT	CASSLVGLATDTQYF
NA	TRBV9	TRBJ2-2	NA	TGTGCCAGCAGCTCAAAACTAGCAGCGAACACCGGGGAGCTGTTTTTT	CASSSKLAANTGELFF
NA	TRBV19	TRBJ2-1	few	TGTGCCAGTAGTAATAGCGGATTCTCCTACAATGAGCAGTTCTTC	CASSNSGFSYNEQFF
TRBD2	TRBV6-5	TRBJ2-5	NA	TGTGCCAGCAGTTACGGACTAGCGGGGGGCCAAGAGACCCAGTACTTC	CASSYGLAGGQETQYF
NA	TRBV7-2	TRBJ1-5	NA	TGTGCCAGCAGCTTAGGTCCCCAGAGCAATCAGCCCCAGCATTTT	CASSLGPQSNQPQHF
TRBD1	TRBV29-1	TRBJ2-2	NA	TGCAGCGTTAGCCGGGACAGAAACACCGGGGAGCTGTTTTTT	CSVSRDRNTGELFF
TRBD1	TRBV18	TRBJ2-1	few	TGTGCCAGCTCACCTCGGACAGGGGCGGGGTATGGTGAGCAGTTCTTC	CASSPRTGAGYGEQFF
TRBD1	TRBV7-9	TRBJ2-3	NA	TGTGCCAGCAGTTTCCCAAATAGTTGGACAGGGGGCCTAGATACGCAGTATTTT	CASSFPNSWTGGLDTQYF
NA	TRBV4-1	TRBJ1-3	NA	TGCGCCAGCAGCCAAGCCGGGGCTGGAAACACCATATATTTT	CASSQAGAGNTIYF
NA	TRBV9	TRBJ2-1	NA	TGTGCCAGCAGTGGTAGTTCACCTGAGCAGTTCTTC	CASSGSSPEQFF
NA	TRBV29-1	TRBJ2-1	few	TGCAGCGTTGCCTTCGATCCAGCGATCAATGAGCAGTTCTTC	CSVAFDPAINEQFF
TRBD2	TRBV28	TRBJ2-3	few	TGTGCCAGCAGTTTATCAGCTAGCGGGAACACAGATACGCAGTATTTT	CASSLSASGNTDTQYF
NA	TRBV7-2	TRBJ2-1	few	TGTGCCAGCAGCTTAGTCCGCGGGGCCTACAATGAGCAGTTCTTC	CASSLVRGAYNEQFF
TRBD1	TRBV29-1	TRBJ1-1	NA	TGCAGCGCCCAGACAGGGGGCCACACTGAAGCTTTCTTT	CSAQTGGHTEAFF
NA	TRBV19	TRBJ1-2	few	TGTGCCAGTAGACCCTCGGGGGTTTATGGCTACACCTTC	CASRPSGVYGYTF
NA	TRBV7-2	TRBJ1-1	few	TGTGCCAGCAGCCAAGCGCGTAATAGGGCTTTCTTT	CASSQARNRAFF
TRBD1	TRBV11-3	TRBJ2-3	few	TGTGCCAGCAGCTTAGACCACGGGACAGGGGCAGATACGCAGTATTTT	CASSLDHGTGADTQYF
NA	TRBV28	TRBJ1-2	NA	TGTGCCAGCAGAACCCCCCGGACAGCTAACTATGGCTACACCTTC	CASRTPRTANYGYTF
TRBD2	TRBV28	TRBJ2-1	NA	TGTGCCAGCGGTCAGCGGGGATCCTACAATGAGCAGTTCTTC	CASGQRGSYNEQFF
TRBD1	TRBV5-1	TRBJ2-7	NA	TGCGCCAGCAGCTTGGAGGACAGGGACTTCAACGAGCAGTACTTC	CASSLEDRDFNEQYF
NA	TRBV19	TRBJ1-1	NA	TGTGCCAGTTTGACAGCTCTGAACACTGAAGCTTTCTTT	CASLTALNTEAFF
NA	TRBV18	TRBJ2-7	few	TGTGCCAGCTCACCACTGGGCGGGCAGGGGTTAACCGAGCAGTACTTC	CASSPLGGQGLTEQYF
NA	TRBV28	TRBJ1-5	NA	TGTGCCAGCAGTTTACTCAATCAGCCCCAGCATTTT	CASSLLNQPQHF
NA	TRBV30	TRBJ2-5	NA	TGTGCCTGGGAGGAGCCTCAAGAGACCCAGTACTTC	CAWEEPQETQYF
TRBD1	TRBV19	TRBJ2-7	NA	TGTGCCAGTAGTATAGAGGCCGGGACAGCCAGCTCCTACGAGCAGTACTTC	CASSIEAGTASSYEQYF
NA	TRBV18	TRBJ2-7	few	TGTGCCAGCTCAGACACAGGGTTGGAGCAGTACTTC	CASSDTGLEQYF
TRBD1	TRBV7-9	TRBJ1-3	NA	TGTGCCAGCAGCACGACAGGGATTAACTCTGGAAACACCATATATTTT	CASSTTGINSGNTIYF
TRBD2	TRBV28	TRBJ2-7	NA	TGTGCCAGCAGTTCGCCCAGCGGGAGGGCCGACGAGCAGTACTTC	CASSSPSGRADEQYF
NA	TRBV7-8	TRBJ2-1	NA	TGTGCCAGCAGCTTAGAGAGGGTCCCCTCGGGGGAGCAGTTCTTC	CASSLERVPSGEQFF
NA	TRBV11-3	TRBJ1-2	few	TGTGCCAGCAGCAATCTCTATGGCTACACCTTC	CASSNLYGYTF
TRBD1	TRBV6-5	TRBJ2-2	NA	TGTGCCAGCACCCAGGGGGCGGACACCGGGGAGCTGTTTTTT	CASTQGADTGELFF
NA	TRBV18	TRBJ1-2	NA	TGTGCCAGCTCACCACTCGCCGGGATCAACTATGGCTACACCTTC	CASSPLAGINYGYTF
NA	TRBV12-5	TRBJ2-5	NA	TGTGCTAGTGGTTTGGGGGCCAACCAAGAGACCCAGTACTTC	CASGLGANQETQYF